The 2 T cell receptor beta chains reported below all come from one sample, sequenced in a study of OX40 agonist ivuxolimab in advanced cancers. The method behind the library was the immunoSEQ multiplex PCR assay. TCRdb carries this immuneACCESS record with in-frame sequences only. Its versions omit some clonotypes, under half of them owing to an unresolved V gene in the studies checked, with the rest unexplained. Here the sample has about 100,000 clones; 85% to 95% occur a single time. In total, the top ten clones hold approximately 0.58% of the sample. Here the sequenced sample was CD4+ or CD8+ T cells sorted from blood, taken in a trial of the OX40 agonist ivuxolimab. Receptor source: an adult with an advanced solid tumor such as melanoma, head and neck, liver or kidney cancer.

The rearrangement links TRBV9 to TRBJ2-3; TRBD1 is a possible D gene (6 bases). V lost 2 bases, J lost 2 bases, and 15 bases lay in between. Germline V CDR1 and CDR2: SGDLS, YYNGEE. The CDR3 is 16 residues long. In DNA form, the CDR3 reads TGTGCCAGCAGCGTGACCCGGGACACTTTCACAGATACGCAGTATTTT. Translation: CASSVTRDTFTDTQYF.

The rearrangement uses TRBV4-3 and TRBJ2-2; tentative D call: TRBD2 (7 bases). Trimming cost V 0 bases and J 6 bases, with 26 bases left between them. This CDR3 spans 20 amino acids. Germline values: CDR1 LGHNA, CDR2 YSLEER. For the CDR3, the DNA is TGCGCCAGCAGCCAAGAGTGGGTCGCGGGGGCCCCCAGAAACTCCGGGGAGCTGTTTTTT. Protein product: CASSQEWVAGAPRNSGELFF.